A single T cell receptor (beta chain) is shown here with its context. The data were obtained in a study of control samples from healthy donors and cancer patients. Generated by immunoSEQ multiplex PCR, the TCRdb table keeps only in-frame clones and is missing some. The repertoire holds about 150,000 clones, 93% seen once, with 5% to 7% in the top ten. The sample consisted of blood. The source is a man aged 18 to 29 in good health.

The CDR3 nucleotides are TGTGCCAGCAGCCGAAGGACAGGGGGTTTCGGGGACACAGATACGCAGTATTTT. Translated, it gives CASSRRTGGFGDTDTQYF. The gene calls are TRBV6-6 and TRBJ2-3, with 10 nucleotides matching TRBD1. J lost 2 bases, V lost 6 bases, and 14 bases had no gene match. This CDR3 has 18 residues. The germline V gene has CDR1 MNHNY and CDR2 SVGAGI (reference sequence).